The clone carrying this T cell receptor beta chain was found many times. Its target is not known. This sample was included in a study of HIV-infected patients and healthy controls. Study-level findings and limits: Significantly higher mean Gini indices appeared in HIV-infected repertoires, possibly reflecting oligoclonality. CMV-associated CDR3s mostly grew nonsignificantly during therapy, while HIV-associated CDR3s declined significantly.

Germline CDR1 reads SGHTA; CDR2 reads FQGNSA. The V end was cut by 8 bases, the J end by 11 bases, with 19 bases between. The CDR3 covers 14 residues. 500 ng RNA was reverse transcribed with alpha and beta constant-region primers. Using multiplexing indices, alpha and beta chain libraries were generated apart by chain-specific third strand synthesis. TCRdb reprocessed the 5' RACE reads with MiXCR, giving one entry per CDR3 protein. The sample carries around 16,000 distinct CDR3 sequences, around 9.2% recorded once. The repertoire came from unfractionated whole blood and reflected all unsorted peripheral T cells.

This clonotype originated in an adult in good health. The J gene is TRBJ1-6, the V gene TRBV7-2, with D perhaps TRBD1 (5 bases). Sample: blood. CDR3 coding DNA: TGTGCCAGCTCTTCTCGAGGGGTTTTGACACCCCTCCACTTT. Translated: CASSSRGVLTPLHF. The variable domain in full, completed from reference TRBV7-2 and TRBJ1-6, reads GAGVSQSPSNKVTEKGKDVELRCDPISGHTALYWYRQSLGQGLEFLIYFQGNSAPDKSGLPSDRFSAERTGGSVSTLTIQRTQQEDSAVYLCASSSRGVLTPLHFGNGTRLTVT.